These T cell receptor beta chains were read from a single sample in a study of blood T cell repertoires in COVID-19. Profiled with immunoSEQ multiplex PCR; TCRdb holds only in-frame clones, not every one. The table lists hundreds of thousands of clones, approximately 85% of them singletons. The source material was peripheral blood. The receptor source for this set is a woman between 25 and 40 years old with acute or convalescent COVID-19. CDR3s leave out the opening cysteine and the closing phenylalanine or tryptophan. The order of the fields is J gene, V gene, D gene, CDR3 protein. The D gene is left open where the match is weak.

j_call: TRBJ2-3; v_call: TRBV5-4; d_call: NA; cdr3_aa: ASSLANRVIRGTDTQY
j_call: TRBJ2-5; v_call: TRBV29-1; d_call: TRBD1; cdr3_aa: SARQGATETQY
j_call: TRBJ2-7; v_call: TRBV7-6; d_call: TRBD2; cdr3_aa: ASSPGLAGGQYEQY
j_call: TRBJ2-3; v_call: TRBV2; d_call: TRBD2; cdr3_aa: ASSYSGRARGTDTQY
j_call: TRBJ2-1; v_call: TRBV11-3; d_call: TRBD1; cdr3_aa: ASSLGGRGKGNEQF
j_call: TRBJ2-7; v_call: TRBV3-1/TRBV3-2; d_call: TRBD1; cdr3_aa: ASSLGQGYEQY
j_call: TRBJ2-1; v_call: TRBV5-1; d_call: NA; cdr3_aa: ASSLSTGVAEQF
j_call: TRBJ1-3; v_call: TRBV10-2; d_call: NA; cdr3_aa: ASSERQGNTIY
j_call: TRBJ1-6; v_call: TRBV2; d_call: NA; cdr3_aa: ASSLDSPLH
j_call: TRBJ2-1; v_call: TRBV7-6; d_call: TRBD2; cdr3_aa: ASSRGLAGGLSSYNEQF
j_call: TRBJ2-7; v_call: TRBV9; d_call: TRBD1; cdr3_aa: ASSPHDGTGRSYEQY
j_call: TRBJ2-3; v_call: TRBV24-1; d_call: TRBD2; cdr3_aa: ATSERGNTDTQY
j_call: TRBJ2-1; v_call: TRBV5-5; d_call: TRBD2; cdr3_aa: ASSLASGIITYNEQF
j_call: TRBJ2-7; v_call: TRBV29-1; d_call: NA; cdr3_aa: SVGGGGTRGTYEQY
j_call: TRBJ2-2; v_call: TRBV15; d_call: NA; cdr3_aa: ATGDQRAFPGELF
j_call: TRBJ2-7; v_call: TRBV7-8; d_call: TRBD1; cdr3_aa: ASSHGQGVSYEQY
j_call: TRBJ1-3; v_call: TRBV9; d_call: NA; cdr3_aa: ASSSQGSGNTIY
j_call: TRBJ2-5; v_call: TRBV6-5; d_call: TRBD2; cdr3_aa: ASSTQTSGKETQY